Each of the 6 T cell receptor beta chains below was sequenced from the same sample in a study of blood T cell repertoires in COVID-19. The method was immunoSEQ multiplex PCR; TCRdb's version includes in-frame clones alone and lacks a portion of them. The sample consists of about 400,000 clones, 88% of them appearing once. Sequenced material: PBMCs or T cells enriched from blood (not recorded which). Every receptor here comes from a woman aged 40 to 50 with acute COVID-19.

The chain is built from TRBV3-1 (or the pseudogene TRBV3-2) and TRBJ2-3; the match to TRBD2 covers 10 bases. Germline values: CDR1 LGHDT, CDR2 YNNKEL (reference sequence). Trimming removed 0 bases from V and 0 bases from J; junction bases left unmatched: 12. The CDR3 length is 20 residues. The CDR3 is CASSQEWSSGGADSTDTQYF. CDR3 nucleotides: TGTGCCAGCAGCCAAGAATGGTCTAGCGGGGGAGCTGATAGCACAGATACGCAGTATTTT.

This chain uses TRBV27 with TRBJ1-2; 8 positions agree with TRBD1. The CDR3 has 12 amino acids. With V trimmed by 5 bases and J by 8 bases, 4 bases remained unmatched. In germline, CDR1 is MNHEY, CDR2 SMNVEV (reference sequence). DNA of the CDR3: TGTGCCAGCAGTCTCCAGGGGGCAGGCTACACCTTC. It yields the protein CASSLQGAGYTF.

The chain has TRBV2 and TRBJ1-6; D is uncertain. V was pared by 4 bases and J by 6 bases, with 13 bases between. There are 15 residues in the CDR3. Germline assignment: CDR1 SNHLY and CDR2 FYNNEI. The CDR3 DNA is TGTGCCAGCAGTGCAACCCGGGGTCCTAATTCACCCCTCCACTTT. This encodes CASSATRGPNSPLHF.

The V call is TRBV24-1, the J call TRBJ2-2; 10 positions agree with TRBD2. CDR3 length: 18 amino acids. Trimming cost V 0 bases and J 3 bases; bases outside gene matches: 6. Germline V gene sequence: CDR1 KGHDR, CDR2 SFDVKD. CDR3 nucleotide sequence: TGTGCCACCAGTGATTTGCGGCTAGCGGGGGCGGACACCGGGGAGCTGTTTTTT. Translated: CATSDLRLAGADTGELFF.

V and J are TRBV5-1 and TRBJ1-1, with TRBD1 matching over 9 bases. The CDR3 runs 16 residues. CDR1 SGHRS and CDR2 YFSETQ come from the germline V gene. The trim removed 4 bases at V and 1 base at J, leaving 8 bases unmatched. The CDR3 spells CASSPTGGGKNTEAFF. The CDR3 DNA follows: TGCGCCAGCAGCCCGACAGGGGGAGGGAAGAACACTGAAGCTTTCTTT. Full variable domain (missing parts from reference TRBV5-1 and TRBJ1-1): KAGVTQTPRYLIKTRGQQVTLSCSPISGHRSVSWYQQTPGQGLQFLFEYFSETQRNKGNFPGRFSGRQFSNSRSEMNVSTLELGDSALYLCASSPTGGGKNTEAFFGQGTRLTVV.

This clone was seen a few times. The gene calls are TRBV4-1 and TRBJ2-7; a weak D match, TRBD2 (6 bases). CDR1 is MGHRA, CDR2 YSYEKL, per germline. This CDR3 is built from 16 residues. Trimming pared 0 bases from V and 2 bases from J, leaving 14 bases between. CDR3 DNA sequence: TGCGCCAGCAGCCAAGAGTCCAGCGGGCCCGCCTACGAGCAGTACTTC. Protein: CASSQESSGPAYEQYF.